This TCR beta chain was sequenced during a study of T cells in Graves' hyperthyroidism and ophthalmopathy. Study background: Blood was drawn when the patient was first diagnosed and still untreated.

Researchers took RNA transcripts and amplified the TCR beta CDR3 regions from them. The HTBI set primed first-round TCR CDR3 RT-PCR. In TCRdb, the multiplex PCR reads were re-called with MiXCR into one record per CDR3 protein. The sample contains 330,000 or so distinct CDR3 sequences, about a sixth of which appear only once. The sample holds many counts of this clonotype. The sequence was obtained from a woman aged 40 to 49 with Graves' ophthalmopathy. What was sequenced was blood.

The CDR3 here is CASTPNRGGNTEAFF. The CDR3 DNA follows: TGTGCCAGCACCCCCAACAGGGGAGGGAACACTGAAGCTTTCTTT. The chain has TRBV12-3 or TRBV12-4 and TRBJ1-1; 7 bases are a match to TRBD1. The CDR3 loop spans 15 amino acids. The ends lost 7 bases at V and 1 base at J; junction bases unmatched: 9.